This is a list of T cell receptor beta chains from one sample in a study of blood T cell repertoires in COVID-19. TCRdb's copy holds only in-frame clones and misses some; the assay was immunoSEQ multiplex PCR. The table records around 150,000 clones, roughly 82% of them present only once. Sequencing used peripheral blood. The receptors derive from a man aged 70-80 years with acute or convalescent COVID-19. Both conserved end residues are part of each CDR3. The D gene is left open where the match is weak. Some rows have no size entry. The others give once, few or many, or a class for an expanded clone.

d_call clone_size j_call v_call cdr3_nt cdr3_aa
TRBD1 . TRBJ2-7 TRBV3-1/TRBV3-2 TGTGCCAGCAGCTTCCGGGACAGGGGGTCGGGGGAGCAGTACTTC CASSFRDRGSGEQYF
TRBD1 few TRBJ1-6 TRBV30 TGTGCCTGGGGCCATACAGGGGGGGGATCACCCCTCCACTTT CAWGHTGGGSPLHF
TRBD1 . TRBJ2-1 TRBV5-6 TGTGCCAGCAGCTGGCCTGACGAAGGGGGCAAGCATGAGCAGTTCTTC CASSWPDEGGKHEQFF
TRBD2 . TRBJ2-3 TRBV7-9 TGTGCCAGCAGCTTAGTACTAGCGAGCACAGATACGCAGTATTTT CASSLVLASTDTQYF
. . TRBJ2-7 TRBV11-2 TGTGCCAGCAGCTTAGCCCCCGGACAGTCCTACGAGCAGTACTTC CASSLAPGQSYEQYF
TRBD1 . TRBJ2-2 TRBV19 TGTGCCAGTAGGACCGGGACAGTGGGAAACACCGGGGAGCTGTTTTTT CASRTGTVGNTGELFF
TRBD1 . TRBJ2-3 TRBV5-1 TGCGCCAGCAGCTTGGTGGGACAGAGCACAGATACGCAGTATTTT CASSLVGQSTDTQYF
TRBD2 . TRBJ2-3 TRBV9 TGTGCCAGCAGCCCTCCGGGACTAGCGGGTCAAGATACGCAGTATTTT CASSPPGLAGQDTQYF
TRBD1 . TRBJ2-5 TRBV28 TGTGCCAGCACAGGGGGACAGGGGGTTCGGGAGACCCAGTACTTC CASTGGQGVRETQYF
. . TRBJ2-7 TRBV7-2 TGTGCCAGCAGCTCGACAGGCTCCCCCCACGAGCAGTACTTC CASSSTGSPHEQYF
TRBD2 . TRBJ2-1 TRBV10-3 TGTGCCATCAGTGATGGACTAGCTAATGATGAGCAGTTCTTC CAISDGLANDEQFF
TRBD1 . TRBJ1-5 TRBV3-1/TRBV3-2 TGTGCCAGCAGCCATGGGGGGGGACAGGGGGCTAGGCCCCAGCATTTT CASSHGGGQGARPQHF
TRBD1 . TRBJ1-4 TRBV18 TGTGCCAGCTCACTACAGGGACAGAGCAATGAAAAACTGTTTTTT CASSLQGQSNEKLFF
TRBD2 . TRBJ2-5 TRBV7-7 TGTGCTAGCAGCCCGGCGGGGGGGCAAGAGACCCAGTACTTC CASSPAGGQETQYF
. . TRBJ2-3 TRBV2 TGTGCCCTCAAGGGGCTCGACACAGATACGCAGTATTTT CALKGLDTDTQYF
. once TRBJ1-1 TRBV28 TGTGCCAGCAGTTTTTACCGGAGGGGCACTGAAGCTTTCTTT CASSFYRRGTEAFF
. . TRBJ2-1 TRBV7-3 TGTGCCAGCAGCTTAGGTAGAAACAATGAGCAGTTCTTC CASSLGRNNEQFF
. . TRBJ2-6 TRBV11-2 TGTGCCAGCAGCTTGATCTCCTCGGGTGGGGCCAACGTCCTGACTTTC CASSLISSGGANVLTF
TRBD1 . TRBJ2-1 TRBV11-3 TGTGCCAGCAGCCGACAGGGTTTCGATGAGCAGTTCTTC CASSRQGFDEQFF
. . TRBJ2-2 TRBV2 TGTGCCAGCAGTGAGATGGGACTTAACACCGGGGAGCTGTTTTTT CASSEMGLNTGELFF
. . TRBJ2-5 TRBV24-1 TGTGCCACCAGTGAAAACAGGGAGCTGGGGTCCCAGTACTTC CATSENRELGSQYF
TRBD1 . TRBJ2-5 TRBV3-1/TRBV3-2 TGTGCCAGCAGCCAAAGAGGACAGGGGGTGGAGACCCAGTACTTC CASSQRGQGVETQYF
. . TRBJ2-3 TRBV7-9 TGTGCCAGCAGCTTAATCTTCGCCAGCGGGTCCACAGATACGCAGTATTTT CASSLIFASGSTDTQYF
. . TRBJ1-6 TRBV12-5 TGTGCTAGTGCCCTGGAGGAGGGTTCACCCCTCCACTTT CASALEEGSPLHF
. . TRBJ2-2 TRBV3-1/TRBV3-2 TGTGCCAGCAGCCTGAGGTATCTGGCGGACACCGGGGAGCTGTTTTTT CASSLRYLADTGELFF
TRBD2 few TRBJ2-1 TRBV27 TGTGCCAGCAGGCCTAGCGGGAGAGGGAATGAGCAGTTCTTC CASRPSGRGNEQFF
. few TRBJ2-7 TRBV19 TGTGCCAGTAGTACGGGAGGGGGCCCAACCTACGAGCAGTACTTC CASSTGGGPTYEQYF
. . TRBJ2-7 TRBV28 TGTGCCAGCTCCCGGGAGAGGGGGCGCGCGGTGTCCTACGAGCAGTACTTC CASSRERGRAVSYEQYF
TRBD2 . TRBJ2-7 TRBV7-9 TGTGCCAGCAGGGCGACTAGCGCCACCTACGAGCAGTACTTC CASRATSATYEQYF
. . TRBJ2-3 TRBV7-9 TGTGCCAGCAGCTTATACAGCTGGAGCACAGATACGCAGTATTTT CASSLYSWSTDTQYF
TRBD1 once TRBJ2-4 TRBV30 TGTGCCTGGGGGACAGGGGGCAATAGAAACATTCAGTACTTC CAWGTGGNRNIQYF
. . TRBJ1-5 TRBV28 TGTGCCAGCAGCCCCCCAGTTTCTCAGCCCCAGCATTTT CASSPPVSQPQHF